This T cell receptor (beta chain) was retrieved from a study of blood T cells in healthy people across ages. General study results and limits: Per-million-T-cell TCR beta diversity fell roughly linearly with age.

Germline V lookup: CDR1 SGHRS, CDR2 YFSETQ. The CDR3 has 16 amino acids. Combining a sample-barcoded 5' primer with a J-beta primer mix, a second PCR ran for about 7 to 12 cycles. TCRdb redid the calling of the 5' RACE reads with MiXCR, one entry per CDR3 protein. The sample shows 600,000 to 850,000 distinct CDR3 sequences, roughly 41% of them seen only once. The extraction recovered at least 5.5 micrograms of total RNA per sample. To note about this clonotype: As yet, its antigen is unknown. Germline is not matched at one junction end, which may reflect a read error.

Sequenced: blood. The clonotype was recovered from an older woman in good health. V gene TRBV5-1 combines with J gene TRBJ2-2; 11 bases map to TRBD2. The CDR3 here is CAGSLLAGENTGELFF. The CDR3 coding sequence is TGCGCCGGCAGCTTACTAGCGGGAGAAAACACCGGGGAGCTGTTTTTT.